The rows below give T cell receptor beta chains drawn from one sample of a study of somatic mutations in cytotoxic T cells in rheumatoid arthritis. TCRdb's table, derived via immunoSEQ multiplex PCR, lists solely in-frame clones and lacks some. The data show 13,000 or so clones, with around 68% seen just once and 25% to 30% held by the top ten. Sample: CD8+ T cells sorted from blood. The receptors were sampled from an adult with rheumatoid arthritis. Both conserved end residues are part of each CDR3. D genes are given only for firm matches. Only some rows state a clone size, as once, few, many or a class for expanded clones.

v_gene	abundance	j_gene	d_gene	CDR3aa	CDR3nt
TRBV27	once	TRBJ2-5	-	CASSTPNDSGQETQYF	TGTGCCAGCAGTACCCCCAATGATAGCGGCCAAGAGACCCAGTACTTC
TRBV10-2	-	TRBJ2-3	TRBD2	CASSPSMASGGASTDTQYF	TGCGCCAGCAGTCCCTCCATGGCTAGCGGGGGTGCTAGCACAGATACGCAGTATTTT
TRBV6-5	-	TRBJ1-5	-	CASRPRQRSNQPQHF	TGTGCCAGCAGACCCCGGCAAAGGAGCAATCAGCCCCAGCATTTT
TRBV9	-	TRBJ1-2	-	CASSVDPSTEYDDYGYTF	TGTGCCAGCAGCGTAGACCCTTCCACAGAGTATGACGACTATGGCTACACCTTC
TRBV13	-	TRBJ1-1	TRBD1	CASSLFLGQTRGEAFF	TGTGCCAGCAGCTTATTTTTGGGACAGACCCGAGGAGAAGCTTTCTTT
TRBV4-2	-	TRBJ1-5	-	CASSLTQKSNQPQHF	TGTGCCAGCAGTCTTACCCAGAAGAGCAATCAGCCCCAGCATTTT
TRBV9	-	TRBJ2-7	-	CASSVERVSYADEQYF	TGTGCCAGCAGCGTAGAGAGAGTATCTTATGCGGACGAGCAGTACTTC
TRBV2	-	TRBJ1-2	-	CASEQGTYGYTF	TGTGCCAGCGAACAGGGTACCTATGGCTACACCTTC
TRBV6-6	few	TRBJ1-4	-	CASSYSRPGSEKLFF	TGTGCCAGCAGTTACTCGAGGCCAGGGAGTGAAAAACTGTTTTTT
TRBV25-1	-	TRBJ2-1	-	CASSGFLRSYNEQFF	TGTGCCAGCAGTGGATTCCTCCGGTCCTACAATGAGCAGTTCTTC
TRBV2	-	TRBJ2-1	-	CASSPGRSYNEQFF	TGTGCCAGCAGTCCAGGCCGCTCCTACAATGAGCAGTTCTTC
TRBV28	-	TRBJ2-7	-	CASSSWGYEQYF	TGTGCCAGCAGCTCTTGGGGGTACGAGCAGTACTTC
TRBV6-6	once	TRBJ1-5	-	CASSYVGRDQPQHF	TGTGCCAGCAGTTACGTGGGAAGGGATCAGCCCCAGCATTTT
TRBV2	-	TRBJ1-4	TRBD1	CASSERTGTYKATNEKLFF	TGTGCCAGCAGCGAACGGACAGGGACGTACAAAGCAACTAATGAAAAACTGTTTTTT
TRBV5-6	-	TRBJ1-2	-	CASSFRTVKERGTYGYTF	TGTGCCAGCAGCTTTCGGACAGTAAAAGAGAGGGGCACCTATGGCTACACCTTC
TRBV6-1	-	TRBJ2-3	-	CASSEEKGGPDTQYF	TGTGCCAGCAGTGAAGAAAAGGGGGGCCCCGATACGCAGTATTTT
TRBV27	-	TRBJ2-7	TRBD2	CASSLSGGPYEQYF	TGTGCCAGCAGTTTAAGCGGGGGCCCATACGAGCAGTACTTC
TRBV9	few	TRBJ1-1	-	CASSPMTGPEAFF	TGTGCCAGCAGCCCTATGACGGGGCCCGAAGCTTTCTTT
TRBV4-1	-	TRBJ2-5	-	CASSQAGRETQYF	TGCGCCAGCAGCCAGGCGGGGAGGGAGACCCAGTACTTC
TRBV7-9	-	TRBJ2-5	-	CASSWLGGETQYF	TGTGCCAGCAGCTGGCTGGGGGGAGAGACCCAGTACTTC
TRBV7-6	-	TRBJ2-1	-	CASSGAGNEQFF	TGTGCCAGCAGCGGGGCGGGAAATGAGCAGTTCTTC
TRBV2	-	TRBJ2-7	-	CASSVNGANYEQYF	TGTGCCAGCAGTGTAAATGGGGCAAACTACGAGCAGTACTTC
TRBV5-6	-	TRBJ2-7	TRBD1	CASSSGGGYEQYF	TGTGCCAGCAGCTCAGGGGGCGGCTACGAGCAGTACTTC
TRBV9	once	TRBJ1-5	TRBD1	CASSQGGGASQPQHF	TGTGCCAGCAGCCAGGGAGGGGGCGCGAGTCAGCCCCAGCATTTT
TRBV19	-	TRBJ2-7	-	CASSMGTGIYEQYF	TGTGCCAGTAGTATGGGGACGGGCATCTACGAGCAGTACTTC
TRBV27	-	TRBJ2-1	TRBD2	CASSQLAGGNNEQFF	TGTGCCAGCAGTCAACTAGCGGGGGGGAACAATGAGCAGTTCTTC
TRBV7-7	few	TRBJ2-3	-	CVPVGPFRGRIPKDTQYF	TGTGTTCCGGTGGGCCCCTTCCGGGGGCGAATCCCTAAAGATACGCAGTATTTT
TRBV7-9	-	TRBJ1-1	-	CASSLAPDRTERHTEAFF	TGTGCCAGCAGCTTAGCGCCCGACAGGACAGAGAGACACACTGAAGCTTTCTTT
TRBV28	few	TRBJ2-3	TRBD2	CASSLYLAGGPDTQYF	TGTGCCAGCAGTTTATACCTAGCGGGGGGGCCAGATACGCAGTATTTT
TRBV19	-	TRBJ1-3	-	CASSIVPSTSSGNTIYF	TGTGCCAGTAGTATAGTGCCGTCAACGAGCTCTGGAAACACCATATATTTT
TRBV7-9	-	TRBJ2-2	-	CASSSQGNANTGELFF	TGTGCCAGCAGCTCCCAGGGAAACGCGAACACCGGGGAGCTGTTTTTT
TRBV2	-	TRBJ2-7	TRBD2	CASISGRGAGVLMEEQYF	TGTGCCAGCATTAGTGGACGAGGAGCGGGGGTTCTAATGGAGGAGCAGTACTTC
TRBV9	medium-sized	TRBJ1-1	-	CASSVSPGDGTEAFF	TGTGCCAGCAGCGTATCCCCAGGGGATGGTACTGAAGCTTTCTTT
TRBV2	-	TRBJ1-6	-	CASVGAGALGNSPLHF	TGTGCCAGCGTGGGGGCAGGCGCCCTCGGTAATTCACCCCTCCACTTT
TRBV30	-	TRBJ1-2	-	CAWSPTIHWGGYTF	TGTGCCTGGAGTCCGACTATTCACTGGGGTGGCTACACCTTC
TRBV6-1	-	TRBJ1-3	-	CASTLREWVGNTIYF	TGTGCCAGCACCCTCCGGGAGTGGGTTGGAAACACCATATATTTT
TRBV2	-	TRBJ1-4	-	CASRSQYGSRHLPVNEKLFF	TGTGCCAGCAGGAGTCAGTACGGGAGCAGACATCTACCTGTAAATGAAAAACTGTTTTTT
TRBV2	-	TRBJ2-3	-	CASSEEGDTQYF	TGTGCCAGCAGTGAAGAGGGGGATACGCAGTATTTT
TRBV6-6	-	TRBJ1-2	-	CASSYQGVGYTF	TGTGCCAGCAGTTACCAAGGGGTTGGCTACACCTTC
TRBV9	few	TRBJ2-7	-	CASSPKTGRDAYEQYF	TGTGCCAGCAGCCCGAAGACGGGGCGAGACGCCTACGAGCAGTACTTC
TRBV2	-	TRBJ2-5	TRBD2	CASGRTSGGSKETQYF	TGTGCCAGCGGGAGAACTAGCGGGGGGTCAAAAGAGACCCAGTACTTC
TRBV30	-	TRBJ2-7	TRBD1	CAWTLGGTGRNEQYF	TGTGCCTGGACTCTAGGCGGGACAGGGAGGAACGAGCAGTACTTC